These 3 T cell receptor beta chains were all obtained from the same sample, sequenced in a study of T cell responses to AZD1222 COVID-19 vaccine (dated by TCRdb to the early 2020s). Read against the paper, the sample's time point label means: baseline before first vaccination. Receptors were amplified or captured by the immunoSEQ multiplex PCR assay. TCRdb obtained this table from immuneACCESS and retained in-frame rearrangements with V and J assigned. These tables miss some clones; where compared with another copy, unresolved V genes account for less than half of the shortfall, and the remainder is unexplained. This sample lists more than 100,000 clones; less than 95% were detected once. 4.5% to 5.5% of the sample is in the top ten clones. The input for sequencing was peripheral blood, taken on day 0 of AZD1222 vaccination. The receptors here all came from an adult in good health.

The chain employs TRBV28 and TRBJ1-6; 7 positions match TRBD1. Trimming took 2 bases from V and 5 from J; bases not matched to a gene: 0. This CDR3 region has 14 residues. The V gene's germline CDR1 is MDHEN and CDR2 SYDVKM. In DNA form, the CDR3 reads TGTGCCAGCAGTTTAACAGGGGATAATTCACCCCTCCACTTT. Amino acid sequence: CASSLTGDNSPLHF.

CDR3 residues: CAWDPGTSGNSEQFF. The DNA for the CDR3 is TGTGCCTGGGACCCCGGGACTAGCGGCAACTCTGAGCAGTTCTTC. The chain joins TRBV30 to TRBJ2-1; 11 bases match TRBD2. Looked up from germline, CDR1 is GTSNPN and CDR2 is SVGIG (reference sequence). CDR3 length: 15 amino acids. Losses at the gene ends were 5 bases for V and 9 bases for J; bases not matched to a gene: 12.

This chain uses TRBV6-6 with TRBJ2-7; TRBD2 is a possible D gene (6 bases). The CDR3 is 12 residues long. V lost 6 bases and J 4 bases, leaving 10 bases between the germline ends. Germline lookup yields CDR1 MNHNY and CDR2 SVGAGI (reference sequence). The CDR3 loop reads CASRLGGYEQYF. CDR3 nucleotide sequence: TGTGCCAGCAGACTCGGGGGTTACGAGCAGTACTTC.